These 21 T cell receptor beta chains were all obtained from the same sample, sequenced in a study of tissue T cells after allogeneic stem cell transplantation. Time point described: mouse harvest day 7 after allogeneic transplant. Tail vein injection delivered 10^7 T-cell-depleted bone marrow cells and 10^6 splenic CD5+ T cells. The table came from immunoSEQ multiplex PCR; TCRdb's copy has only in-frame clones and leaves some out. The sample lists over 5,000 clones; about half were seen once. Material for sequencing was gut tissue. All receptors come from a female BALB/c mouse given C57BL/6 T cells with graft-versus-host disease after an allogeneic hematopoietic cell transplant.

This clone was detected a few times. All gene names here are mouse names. This chain's CDR3 is CASSQGTNNQAPLF. The sequenced part of the CDR3 DNA is TGTGCCAGCAGCCAAGGGACAAACAACCAGGCTCCGCTT. This sequence joins TRBV5 and TRBJ1-5; TRBD1 might be the D (5 bases). The observed sequence ends 1 residue before the CDR3 terminus, with the missing tail filled in from the germline J gene. The CDR3 is 14 amino acids. The germline V gene has CDR1 LGHNA and CDR2 YNLKQL (reference sequence). Deletions cut 1 base from V and 1 base from J, with 5 bases between.

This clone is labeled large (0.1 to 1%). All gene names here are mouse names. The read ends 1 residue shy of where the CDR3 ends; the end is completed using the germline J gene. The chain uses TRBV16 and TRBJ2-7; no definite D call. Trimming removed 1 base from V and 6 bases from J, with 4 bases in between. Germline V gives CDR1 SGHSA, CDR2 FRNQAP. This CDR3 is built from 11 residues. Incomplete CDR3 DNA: TGTGCAAGCAGCTTAGGGGGTGAACAGTAC. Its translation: CASSLGGEQY. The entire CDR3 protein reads CASSLGGEQYF. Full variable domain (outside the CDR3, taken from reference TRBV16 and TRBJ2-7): NAGVIQTPRHKVTGKGQEATLWCEPISGHSAVFWYRQTIVQGLEFLTYFRNQAPIDDSGMPKERFSAQMPNQSHSTLKIQSTQPQDSAVYLCASSLGGEQYFGPGTRLTVL.

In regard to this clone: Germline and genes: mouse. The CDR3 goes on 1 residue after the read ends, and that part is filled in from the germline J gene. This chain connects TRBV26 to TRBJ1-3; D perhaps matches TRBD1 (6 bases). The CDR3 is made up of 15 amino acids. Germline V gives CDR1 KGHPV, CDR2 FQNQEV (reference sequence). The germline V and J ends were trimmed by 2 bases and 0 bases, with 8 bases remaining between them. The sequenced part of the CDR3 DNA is TGTGCCAGCAGTCTGGGAGGGGGTTCTGGAAATACGCTCTAT. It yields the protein CASSLGGGSGNTLY. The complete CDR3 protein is CASSLGGGSGNTLYF.

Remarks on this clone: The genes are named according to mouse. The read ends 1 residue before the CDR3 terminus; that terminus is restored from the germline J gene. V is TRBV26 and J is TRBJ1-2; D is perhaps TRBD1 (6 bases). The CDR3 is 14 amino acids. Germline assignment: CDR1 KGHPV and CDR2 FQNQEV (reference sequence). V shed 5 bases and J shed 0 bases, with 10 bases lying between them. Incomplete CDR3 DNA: TGTGCCAGCAGTAAACAGGGTGCAAACTCCGACTACACC. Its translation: CASSKQGANSDYT. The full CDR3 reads CASSKQGANSDYTF.

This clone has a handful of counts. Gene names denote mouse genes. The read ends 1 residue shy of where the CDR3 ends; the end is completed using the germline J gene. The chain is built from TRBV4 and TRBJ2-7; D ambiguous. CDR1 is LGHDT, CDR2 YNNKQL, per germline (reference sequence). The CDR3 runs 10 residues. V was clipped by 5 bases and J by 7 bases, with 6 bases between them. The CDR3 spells CASSPREQYF. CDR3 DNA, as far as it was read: TGTGCCAGCAGCCCCCGGGAACAGTAC.

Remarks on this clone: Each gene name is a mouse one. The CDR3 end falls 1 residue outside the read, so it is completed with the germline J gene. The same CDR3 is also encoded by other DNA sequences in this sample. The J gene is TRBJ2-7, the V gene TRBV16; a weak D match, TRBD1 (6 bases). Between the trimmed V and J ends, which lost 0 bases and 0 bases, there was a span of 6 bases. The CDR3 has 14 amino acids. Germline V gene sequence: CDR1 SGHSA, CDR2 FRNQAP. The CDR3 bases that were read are TGTGCAAGCAGCTTAGAGGACAGCTCCTATGAACAGTAC. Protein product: CASSLEDSSYEQY. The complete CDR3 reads CASSLEDSSYEQYF.

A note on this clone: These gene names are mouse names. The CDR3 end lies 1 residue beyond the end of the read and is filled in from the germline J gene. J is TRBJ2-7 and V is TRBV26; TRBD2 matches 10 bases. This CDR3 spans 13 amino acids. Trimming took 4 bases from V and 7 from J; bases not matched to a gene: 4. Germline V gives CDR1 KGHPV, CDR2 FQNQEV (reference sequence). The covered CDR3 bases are TGTGCCAGCAGTCCCGACTGGGGGGTCGAACAGTAC. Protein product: CASSPDWGVEQY. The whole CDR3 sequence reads CASSPDWGVEQYF.

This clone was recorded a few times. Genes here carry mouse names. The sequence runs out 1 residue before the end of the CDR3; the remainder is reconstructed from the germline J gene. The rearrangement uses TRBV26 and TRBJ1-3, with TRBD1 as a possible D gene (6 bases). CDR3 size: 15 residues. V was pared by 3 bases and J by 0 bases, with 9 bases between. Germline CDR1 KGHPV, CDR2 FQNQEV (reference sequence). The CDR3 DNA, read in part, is TGTGCCAGCAGTCTAGGGGGGAATTCTGGAAATACGCTCTAT. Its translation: CASSLGGNSGNTLY. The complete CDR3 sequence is CASSLGGNSGNTLYF. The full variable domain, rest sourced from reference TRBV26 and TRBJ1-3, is NSKVIQTPRYLVKGQGQKAKMRCIPEKGHPVVFWYQQNKNNEFKFLINFQNQEVLQQIDMTEKRFSAECPSNSPCSLEIQSSEAGDSALYLCASSLGGNSGNTLYFGEGSRLIVV.

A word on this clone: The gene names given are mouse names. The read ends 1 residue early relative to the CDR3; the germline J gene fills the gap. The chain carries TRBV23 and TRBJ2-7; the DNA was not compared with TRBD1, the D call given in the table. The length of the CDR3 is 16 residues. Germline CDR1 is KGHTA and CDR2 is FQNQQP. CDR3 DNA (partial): TGCTCCAGCAGTCAATCGACAAGGGGGAGCTCCTATGAACAGTAC. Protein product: CSSSQSTRGSSYEQY. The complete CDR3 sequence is CSSSQSTRGSSYEQYF.

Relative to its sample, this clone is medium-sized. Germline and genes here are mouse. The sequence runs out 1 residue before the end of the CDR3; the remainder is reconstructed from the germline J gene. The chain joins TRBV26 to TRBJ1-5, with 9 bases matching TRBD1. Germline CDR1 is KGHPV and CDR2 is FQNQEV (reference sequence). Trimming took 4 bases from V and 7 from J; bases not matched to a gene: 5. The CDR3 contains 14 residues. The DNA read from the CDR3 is TGTGCCAGCAGTCCACAGGGGGCTCGGCAGGCTCCGCTT. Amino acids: CASSPQGARQAPL. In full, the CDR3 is CASSPQGARQAPLF. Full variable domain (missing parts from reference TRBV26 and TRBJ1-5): NSKVIQTPRYLVKGQGQKAKMRCIPEKGHPVVFWYQQNKNNEFKFLINFQNQEVLQQIDMTEKRFSAECPSNSPCSLEIQSSEAGDSALYLCASSPQGARQAPLFGEGTRLSVL.

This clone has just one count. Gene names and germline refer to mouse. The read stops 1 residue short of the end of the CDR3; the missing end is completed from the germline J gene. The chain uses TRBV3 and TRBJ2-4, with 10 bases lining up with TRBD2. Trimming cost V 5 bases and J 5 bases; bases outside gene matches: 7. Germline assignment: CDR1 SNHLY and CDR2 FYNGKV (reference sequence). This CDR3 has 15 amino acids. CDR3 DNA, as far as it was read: TGTGCCAGCAGCCCCCGACTGGGGGGCACAAACACCTTGTAC. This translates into CASSPRLGGTNTLY. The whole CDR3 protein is CASSPRLGGTNTLYF.

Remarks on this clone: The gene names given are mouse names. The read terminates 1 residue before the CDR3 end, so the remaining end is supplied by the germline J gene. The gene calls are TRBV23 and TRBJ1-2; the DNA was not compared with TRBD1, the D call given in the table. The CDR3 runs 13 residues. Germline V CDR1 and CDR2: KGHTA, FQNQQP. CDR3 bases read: TGCTCCAGCAGTCAACACAGGGCCTCCGACTACACC. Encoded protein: CSSSQHRASDYT. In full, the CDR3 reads CSSSQHRASDYTF.

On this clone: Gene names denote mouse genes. CDR3: CASSLPSSGNTLYF. The sequenced CDR3 bases are TGTGCCAGCAGTCTCCCCAGTTCTGGAAATACGCTCTAT. The chain links TRBV26 to TRBJ1-3, with D uncertain. With the read ending 1 residue before the CDR3 end, the germline J gene is used to fill in that end. The CDR3 totals 14 residues. From germline, CDR1 is KGHPV and CDR2 FQNQEV (reference sequence). Trimming removed 3 bases at V and 0 bases at J, with 6 bases between.

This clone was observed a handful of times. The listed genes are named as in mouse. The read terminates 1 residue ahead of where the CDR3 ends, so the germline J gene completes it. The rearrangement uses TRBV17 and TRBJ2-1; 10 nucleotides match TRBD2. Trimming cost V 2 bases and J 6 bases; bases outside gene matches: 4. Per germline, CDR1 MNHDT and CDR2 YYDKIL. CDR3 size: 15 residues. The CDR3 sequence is CASSRLGGPFAEQFF. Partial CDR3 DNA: TGTGCTAGCAGTAGACTGGGGGGGCCCTTTGCTGAGCAGTTC.

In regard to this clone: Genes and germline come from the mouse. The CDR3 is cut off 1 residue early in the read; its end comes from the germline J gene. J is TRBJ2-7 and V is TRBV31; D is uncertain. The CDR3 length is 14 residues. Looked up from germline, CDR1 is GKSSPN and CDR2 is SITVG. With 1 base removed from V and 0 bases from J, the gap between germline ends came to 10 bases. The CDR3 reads CAWSPSGSSYEQYF. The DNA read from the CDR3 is TGTGCCTGGAGTCCTTCTGGTAGCTCCTATGAACAGTAC.

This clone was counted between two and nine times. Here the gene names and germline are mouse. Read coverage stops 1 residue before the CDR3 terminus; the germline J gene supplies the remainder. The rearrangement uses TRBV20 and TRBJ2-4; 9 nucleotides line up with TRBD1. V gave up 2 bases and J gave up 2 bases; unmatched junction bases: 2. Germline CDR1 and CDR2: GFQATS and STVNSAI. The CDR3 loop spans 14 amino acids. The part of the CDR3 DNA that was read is TGTGGTGCTAGGACAGGGGGCGTTCAAAACACCTTGTAC. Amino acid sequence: CGARTGGVQNTLY. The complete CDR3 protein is CGARTGGVQNTLYF.

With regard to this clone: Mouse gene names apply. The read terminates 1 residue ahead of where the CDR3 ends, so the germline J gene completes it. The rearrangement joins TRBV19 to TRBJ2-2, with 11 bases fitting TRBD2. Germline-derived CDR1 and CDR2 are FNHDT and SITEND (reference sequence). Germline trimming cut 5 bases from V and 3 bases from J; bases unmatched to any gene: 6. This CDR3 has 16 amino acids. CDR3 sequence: CASSRGLGGYTGQLYF. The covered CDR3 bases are TGTGCCAGCAGCCGCGGACTGGGGGGATACACCGGGCAGCTCTAC.

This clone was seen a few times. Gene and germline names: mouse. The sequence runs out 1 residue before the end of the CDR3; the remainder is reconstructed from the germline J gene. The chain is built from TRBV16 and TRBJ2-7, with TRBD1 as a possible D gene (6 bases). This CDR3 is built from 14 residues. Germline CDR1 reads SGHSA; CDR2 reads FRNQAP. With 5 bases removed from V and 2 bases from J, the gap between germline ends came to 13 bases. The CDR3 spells CASSPTGTTYEQYF. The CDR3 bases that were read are TGTGCAAGCAGCCCCACCGGGACAACCTATGAACAGTAC.

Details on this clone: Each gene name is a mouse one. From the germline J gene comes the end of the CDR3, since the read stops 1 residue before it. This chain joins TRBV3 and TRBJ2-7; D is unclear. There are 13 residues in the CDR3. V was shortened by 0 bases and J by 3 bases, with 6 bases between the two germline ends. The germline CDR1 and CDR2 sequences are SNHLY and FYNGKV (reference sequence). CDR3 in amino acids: CASSLALIYEQYF. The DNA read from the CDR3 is TGTGCCAGCAGCTTAGCGCTCATCTATGAACAGTAC.

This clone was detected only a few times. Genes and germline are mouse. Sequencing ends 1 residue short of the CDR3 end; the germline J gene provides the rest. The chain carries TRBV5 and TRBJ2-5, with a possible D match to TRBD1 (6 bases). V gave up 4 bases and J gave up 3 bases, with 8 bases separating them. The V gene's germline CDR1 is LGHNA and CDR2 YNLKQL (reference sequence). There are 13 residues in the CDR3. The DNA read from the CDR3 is TGTGCCAGCAGCCTGGGACATCAAGACACCCAGTAC. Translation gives CASSLGHQDTQY. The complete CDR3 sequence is CASSLGHQDTQYF.

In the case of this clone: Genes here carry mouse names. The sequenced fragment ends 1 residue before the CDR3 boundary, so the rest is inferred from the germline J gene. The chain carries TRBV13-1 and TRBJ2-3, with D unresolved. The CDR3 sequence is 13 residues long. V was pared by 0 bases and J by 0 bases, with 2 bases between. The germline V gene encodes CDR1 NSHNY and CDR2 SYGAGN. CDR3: CASSDGSAETLYF. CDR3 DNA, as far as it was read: TGTGCCAGCAGTGATGGCAGTGCAGAAACGCTGTAT.